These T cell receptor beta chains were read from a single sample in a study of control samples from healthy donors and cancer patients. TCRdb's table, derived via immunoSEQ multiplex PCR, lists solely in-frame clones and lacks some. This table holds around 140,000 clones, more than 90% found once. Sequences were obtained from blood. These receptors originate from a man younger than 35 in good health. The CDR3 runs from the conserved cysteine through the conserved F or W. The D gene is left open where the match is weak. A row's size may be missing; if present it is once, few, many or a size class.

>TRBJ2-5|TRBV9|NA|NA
TGTGCCAGCAGCGTAGAACCGACCGTTAAGACCCAGTACTTC
CASSVEPTVKTQYF
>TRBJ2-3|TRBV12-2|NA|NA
TGTGCAATTCCCACAGATACGCAGTATTTT
CAIPTDTQYF
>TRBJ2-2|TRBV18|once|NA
TGTGCCAGCTCACCTTCTAAGGACAGATACACCGGGGAGCTGTTTTTT
CASSPSKDRYTGELFF
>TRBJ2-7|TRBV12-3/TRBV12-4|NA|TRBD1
TGTGCCAGCAGAGGGACAGGGAGCTACGAGCAGTACTTC
CASRGTGSYEQYF
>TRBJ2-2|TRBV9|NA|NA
TGTGCCAGCACGGGTACCGGGGAGCTGTTTTTT
CASTGTGELFF
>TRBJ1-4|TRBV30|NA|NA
TGTGCCTGGAGGGCCCCGGAAGCGGGGCGAGATGAAAAACTGTTTTTT
CAWRAPEAGRDEKLFF
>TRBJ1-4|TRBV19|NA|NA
TGTGCCAGTAGTATAGACAGGGGACGTGAAAAACTGTTTTTT
CASSIDRGREKLFF
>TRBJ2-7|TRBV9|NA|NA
TGTGCCAGCAGCGTAGGTGCTAGCAGTACCTACGAGCAGTACTTC
CASSVGASSTYEQYF
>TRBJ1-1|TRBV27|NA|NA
TGTGCCAGCAGTCGCCATCGGGGGGAGATCACTGAAGCTTTCTTT
CASSRHRGEITEAFF
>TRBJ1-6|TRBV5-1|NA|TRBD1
TGCGCCAGCACGGGACAGCCGAGCTCCTATAATTCACCCCTCCACTTT
CASTGQPSSYNSPLHF
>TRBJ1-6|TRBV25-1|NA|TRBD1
TGTGCCAGCAGTGGAGGCACAGGGGGTGATTCACCCCTCCACTTT
CASSGGTGGDSPLHF
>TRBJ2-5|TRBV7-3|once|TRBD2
TGTGCCAGCAGCGGCGGTAGCGGGGGGGCCGGTGAGACCCAGTACTTC
CASSGGSGGAGETQYF
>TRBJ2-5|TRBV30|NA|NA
TGTGCCTGGAGTGTACGGGGCCCCGGGGCCCAGTACTTC
CAWSVRGPGAQYF
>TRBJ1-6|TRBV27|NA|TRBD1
TGTGCCAGCAGTACCCACGACAGGGTGGGATCACCCCTCCACTTT
CASSTHDRVGSPLHF
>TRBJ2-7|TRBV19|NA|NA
TGTGCCAGTAGTACAAAACAGGGCCGATTCTACGAGCAGTACTTC
CASSTKQGRFYEQYF
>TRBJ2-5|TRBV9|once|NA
TGTGCCAGCAGCCCAGGGGCCTACCAAGAGACCCAGTACTTC
CASSPGAYQETQYF
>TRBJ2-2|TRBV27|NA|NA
TGTGCCAGCAGTTTGTCGGGGGGCCCATCCACCGGGGAGCTGTTTTTT
CASSLSGGPSTGELFF
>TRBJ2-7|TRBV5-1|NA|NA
TGCGCCAGCAGCCCGAGCGAGGGGAGTCACGAGCAGTACTTC
CASSPSEGSHEQYF
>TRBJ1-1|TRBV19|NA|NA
TGTGCCAGTAGTCCAGGGTTAGGAGCTTTCTTT
CASSPGLGAFF
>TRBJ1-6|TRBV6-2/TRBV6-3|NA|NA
TGTGCCAGCAGTTACTGGGATTCACCCCTCCACTTT
CASSYWDSPLHF
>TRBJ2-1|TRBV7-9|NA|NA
TGTGCCAGCAGCTTAGCCTCCTACAATGAGCAGTTCTTC
CASSLASYNEQFF
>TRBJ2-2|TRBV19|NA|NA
TGTGCCAGTAGTACTTTAGCGGTAAAAACCGGGGAGCTGTTTTTT
CASSTLAVKTGELFF
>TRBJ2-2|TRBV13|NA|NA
TGTGCCAGCAGCTTAGGCCTCGGGGGGCTGAACACCGGGGAGCTGTTTTTT
CASSLGLGGLNTGELFF
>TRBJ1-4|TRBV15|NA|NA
TGTGCCACCAGCGGGATGGGGGGCCCACATAATGAAAAACTGTTTTTT
CATSGMGGPHNEKLFF
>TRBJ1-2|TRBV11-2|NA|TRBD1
TGTGCCAGCAGCCCTCCGACAGGGCTTGGCTATGGCTACACCTTC
CASSPPTGLGYGYTF
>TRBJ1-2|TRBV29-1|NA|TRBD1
TGCAGCGTTACTGGGACAGGGCATTGGGGCTACACCTTC
CSVTGTGHWGYTF
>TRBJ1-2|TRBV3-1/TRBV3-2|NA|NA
TGTGCCAGCAGCAAAAATAGGGACGGACTTTATGGCTACACCTTC
CASSKNRDGLYGYTF
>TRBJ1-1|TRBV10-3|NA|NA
TGTGCCACCGGACCTCGAAACGCGCACACTGAAGCTTTCTTT
CATGPRNAHTEAFF
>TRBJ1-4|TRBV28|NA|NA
TGTGCCAGCAGTTTTGTAGGGTTGTACGAAAAACTGTTTTTT
CASSFVGLYEKLFF
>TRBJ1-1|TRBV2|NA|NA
TGTGCCAGCAGGGGGGACATTAACACTGAAGCTTTCTTT
CASRGDINTEAFF
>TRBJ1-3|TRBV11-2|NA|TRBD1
TGTGCCAGCAGCTTGGGTGCCGGGACAGGGGTCCTCTCTGGAAACACCATATATTTT
CASSLGAGTGVLSGNTIYF
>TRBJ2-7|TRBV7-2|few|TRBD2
TGTGCCAGCAGCCGCACTAGCGGGGTCTCCTACGAGCAGTACTTC
CASSRTSGVSYEQYF
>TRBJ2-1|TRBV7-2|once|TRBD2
TGTGCCAGCAGCTTAGCTAGCGGGGGGCACAATGAGCAGTTCTTC
CASSLASGGHNEQFF
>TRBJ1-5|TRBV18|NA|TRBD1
TGTGCCAGCTCACCAGGACAGGGGGGTTTAGGCAATCAGCCCCAGCATTTT
CASSPGQGGLGNQPQHF
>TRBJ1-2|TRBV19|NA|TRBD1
TGTGCTACTCAGGGGGACAGAAACTATGGCTACACCTTC
CATQGDRNYGYTF
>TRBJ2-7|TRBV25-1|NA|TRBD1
TGTGCCAGCAGGGGACAGGTTCCCTCGACCCACTCCTACGAGCAGTACTTC
CASRGQVPSTHSYEQYF
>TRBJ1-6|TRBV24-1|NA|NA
TGTGCCCCCCCCGGGCAGGCCGAATATAATTCACCCCTCCACTTT
CAPPGQAEYNSPLHF
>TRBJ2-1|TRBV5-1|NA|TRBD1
TGCGCCAGCACCTTAATGGCCGGGACAGGGAGGGATGAGCAGTTCTTC
CASTLMAGTGRDEQFF
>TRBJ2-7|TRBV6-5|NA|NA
TGTGCCAGCAGTTACCTCCCGGGGCAGAACAACGAGCAGTACTTC
CASSYLPGQNNEQYF
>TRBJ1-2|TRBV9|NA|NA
TGTGCCAGCAGCGTTATGGGGGGTTGGGACTATGGCTACACCTTC
CASSVMGGWDYGYTF
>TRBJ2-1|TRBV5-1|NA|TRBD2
TGCGCCAGCAGCCCGGGACTAGCGGGGGTCCTATACAATGAGCAGTTCTTC
CASSPGLAGVLYNEQFF